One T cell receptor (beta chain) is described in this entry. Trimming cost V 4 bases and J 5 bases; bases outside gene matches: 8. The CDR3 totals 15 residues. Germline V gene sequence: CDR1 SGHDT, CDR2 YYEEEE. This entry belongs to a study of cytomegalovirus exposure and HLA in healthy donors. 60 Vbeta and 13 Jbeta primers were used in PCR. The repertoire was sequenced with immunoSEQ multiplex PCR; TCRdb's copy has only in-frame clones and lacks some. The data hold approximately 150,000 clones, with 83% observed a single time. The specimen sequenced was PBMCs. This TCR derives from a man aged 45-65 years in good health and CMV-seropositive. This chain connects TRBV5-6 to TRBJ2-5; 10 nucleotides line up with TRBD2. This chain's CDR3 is CASSTSGGARETQYF. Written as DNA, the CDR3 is TGTGCCAGCAGCACGAGCGGGGGGGCCCGTGAGACCCAGTACTTC.